This note documents a single T cell receptor (beta chain) sequence. The target antigen is unknown. The data were taken from a study of T-cell memory formation after mild COVID-19. Study-wide context: TCR clusters were mostly confined to one donor each. Study results and caveats: CD4+ bias marked clones expanding day 15 to 37, unlike balanced contracting clones. Clones from the second wave (peaking day 37) had unconfirmed SARS-CoV-2 specificity.

The length of the CDR3 is 16 residues. Germline V CDR1 and CDR2: LNHNV, YYDKDF (reference sequence). With V trimmed by 0 bases and J by 1 base, 2 bases remained unmatched. Amplification by 5'RACE using constant-segment primers produced TCR alpha and TCR beta cDNA libraries that carried sample barcodes and UMIs. TCRdb redid the calling of the 5' RACE reads with MiXCR, one entry per CDR3 protein. The top ten clones hold 3.5% of a sample with some 260,000 distinct CDR3 sequences, about 17% of them seen once. This sequence joins TRBV15 and TRBJ2-3; 9 bases are shared with TRBD2. The sample comprised PBMCs or a T cell subset sorted from them (not recorded which). The clonotype comes from a man in his late teens or twenties who had mild COVID-19 (a few samples of this study predate the infection). Cell type and time point are not known. The CDR3 region is CATSRDQRGGTDTQYF. The DNA for the CDR3 is TGTGCCACCAGCAGAGACCAGCGGGGGGGCACAGATACGCAGTATTTT.